This TCR beta chain was captured in a study of T cell responses to AZD1222 COVID-19 vaccine. Study background: Pooled samples include second doses given at about 4 or 12 weeks.

Whole-study results and caveats: Only after the peak T cell response were repertoires sampled. Donors were chiefly white British, with a greater number of females, and clonal diversity was perhaps underestimated.

As regards this clone: Antigen: not known.

Germline values: CDR1 SGHRS, CDR2 YFSETQ. Trimming removed 0 bases at V and 6 bases at J, with 9 bases between. The CDR3 is 13 residues long. Generated by immunoSEQ multiplex PCR, the TCRdb table keeps only in-frame clones and is missing some. The sample consists of roughly 150,000 clones, 80% to 95% of them appearing once. V gene TRBV5-1 combines with J gene TRBJ1-2; TRBD1 might be the D (5 bases). This material consisted of peripheral blood, taken on day 0 of AZD1222 vaccination. The origin of this receptor is an adult in good health. The CDR3 DNA is TGCGCCAGCAGCTTGGGACAGAACAATGGCTACACCTTC. Its protein product is CASSLGQNNGYTF. The full variable domain, in which reference TRBV5-1 and TRBJ1-2 provide the parts outside the CDR3, is KAGVTQTPRYLIKTRGQQVTLSCSPISGHRSVSWYQQTPGQGLQFLFEYFSETQRNKGNFPGRFSGRQFSNSRSEMNVSTLELGDSALYLCASSLGQNNGYTFGSGTRLTVV.